The 2 T cell receptor beta chains below were found in one sample sequenced in a study of blood T cell repertoires in COVID-19. Measured with immunoSEQ multiplex PCR; TCRdb has only the in-frame clones, and not every one. The sample holds fewer than 350,000 clones, approximately 88% seen once. The sequencing sample was made of PBMCs or T cells enriched from blood (not recorded which). The receptors derive from a woman in her forties who had recovered from COVID-19.

Only a few counts were recorded for this clone. The chain recombines TRBV11-1 with TRBJ1-5; 8 bases fit TRBD1. The CDR3 is made up of 13 amino acids. V trimming: 3 bases; J trimming: 7 bases; junction bases outside the gene matches: 2. Germline CDR1 and CDR2: SGHAT and FQDESV (reference sequence). The DNA of the CDR3 is TGTGCCAGCAGCTTCGACAGGGGACAGCCCCAGCATTTT. As protein: CASSFDRGQPQHF.

The chain uses TRBV5-4 and TRBJ2-5; TRBD1 might be the D (6 bases). The germline V and J ends were trimmed by 4 bases and 4 bases, with 26 bases remaining between them. The germline CDR1 and CDR2 sequences are SGHNT and YYREEE (reference sequence). This CDR3 is 18 amino acids long. The CDR3 bases are TGTGCCAGCAGCCTAAGAACTGGGGCAGGGGTCTCTGCAGAGACCCAGTACTTC. This encodes CASSLRTGAGVSAETQYF.